This T cell receptor beta chain was captured by sequencing in a study of preoperative IRX-2 immunotherapy in early breast cancer. Treatment noted: preoperative locoregional IRX-2 cytokine immunotherapy. The length of the CDR3 is 14 residues. Per germline, CDR1 LNHDA and CDR2 SQIVND (reference sequence). The V end was cut by 3 bases, the J end by 0 bases, with 6 bases between. Sequenced by immunoSEQ multiplex PCR; TCRdb stores in-frame clones only, minus some. The table lists around 25,000 clones, approximately 77% of them singletons. This specimen consisted of lymph node tissue, obtained after IRX-2 immunotherapy. The TCR was taken from a human donor with breast cancer. The rearrangement links TRBV19 to TRBJ1-3; D gene unclear. In DNA, the CDR3 is TGTGCCAGTAGTATCTTCAGCTCTGGAAACACCATATATTTT. Protein: CASSIFSSGNTIYF.